These T cell receptor beta chains were read from a single sample in a study of T cells in Graves' hyperthyroidism and ophthalmopathy. One entry per CDR3 protein, called by TCRdb with MiXCR from the multiplex PCR reads. The sample consists of around 500,000 distinct CDR3 sequences, 13% to 15% of them appearing once. The sample taken for sequencing was blood. The source of these receptors is a woman between 18 and 29 years old with Graves' hyperthyroidism. Each CDR3 is given with its conserved first and last residue. A D gene is named only where the DNA matches it firmly. Where a row states a size, it is once, few, many or the class of an expanded clone; other rows omit it.

j_call: TRBJ2-1
v_call: TRBV3-1
clone_size: many
d_call: NA
cdr3_nt: TGTGCCAGCAGCCAAGGGGGTAGCGGCACCTACAATGAGCAGTTCTTC
cdr3_aa: CASSQGGSGTYNEQFF

j_call: TRBJ1-6
v_call: TRBV20-1
clone_size: many
d_call: TRBD1
cdr3_nt: TGCAGTGCGACACCCCCGGGACAGGGCTATTCACCCCTCCACTTT
cdr3_aa: CSATPPGQGYSPLHF

j_call: TRBJ2-3
v_call: TRBV9
clone_size: NA
d_call: NA
cdr3_nt: TGTGCCAGCAGCGTAGAGGTGGGGCCGGCGGATACGCAGTATTTT
cdr3_aa: CASSVEVGPADTQYF

j_call: TRBJ1-5
v_call: TRBV5-1
clone_size: few
d_call: TRBD1
cdr3_nt: TGCGCCAGCAGACGTGGGACAGATAGCAATCAGCCCCAGCATTTT
cdr3_aa: CASRRGTDSNQPQHF

j_call: TRBJ2-2
v_call: TRBV5-6
clone_size: NA
d_call: TRBD1
cdr3_nt: TGTGCCAGCAGCCCGGGACAGAGCGTGAACACCGGGGAGCTGTTTTTT
cdr3_aa: CASSPGQSVNTGELFF

j_call: TRBJ1-6
v_call: TRBV5-5
clone_size: many
d_call: NA
cdr3_nt: TGTGCCAGCACCGAGGGATGGGGCCCTAATTCACCCCTCCACTTT
cdr3_aa: CASTEGWGPNSPLHF

j_call: TRBJ2-1
v_call: TRBV10-3
clone_size: many
d_call: NA
cdr3_nt: TGTGCCATCAGTCGAGGAGAGCAGGTGCATGAGCAGTTCTTC
cdr3_aa: CAISRGEQVHEQFF

j_call: TRBJ2-1
v_call: TRBV24-1
clone_size: NA
d_call: NA
cdr3_nt: TGTGCCACCAGTGATCCAACCAATGAGCAGTTCTTC
cdr3_aa: CATSDPTNEQFF

j_call: TRBJ2-7
v_call: TRBV20-1
clone_size: NA
d_call: NA
cdr3_nt: TGCAGTGCTAGGGTTGGCGTGGGCGGCTCCTACGAGCAGTACTTC
cdr3_aa: CSARVGVGGSYEQYF

j_call: TRBJ2-3
v_call: TRBV30
clone_size: few
d_call: NA
cdr3_nt: TGTGCCTGGAGTGGACCCACAGATACGCAGTATTTT
cdr3_aa: CAWSGPTDTQYF

j_call: TRBJ2-1
v_call: TRBV12-5
clone_size: many
d_call: TRBD1
cdr3_nt: TGTGCTAGTGGTAGTCGACAGGGCGATTACAATGAGCAGTTCTTC
cdr3_aa: CASGSRQGDYNEQFF

j_call: TRBJ1-2
v_call: TRBV6-1
clone_size: NA
d_call: NA
cdr3_nt: TGTGCCAGCAGCTTGGGGGTGACGGGATATGGCTACACCTTC
cdr3_aa: CASSLGVTGYGYTF

j_call: TRBJ1-2
v_call: TRBV2
clone_size: few
d_call: NA
cdr3_nt: TGTGCCAGCTCAAGCGACGGGACTCTTGGCTACACCTTC
cdr3_aa: CASSSDGTLGYTF

j_call: TRBJ1-1
v_call: TRBV12-3/TRBV12-4
clone_size: few
d_call: NA
cdr3_nt: TGTGCCAGCAGGCAAATATGGGGCTTCGGGGATAGAACTGAAGCTTTCTTT
cdr3_aa: CASRQIWGFGDRTEAFF

j_call: TRBJ1-3
v_call: TRBV19
clone_size: NA
d_call: NA
cdr3_nt: TGTGCCAGTAGTAACCAAGGGACCCGAGGAAACACCATATATTTT
cdr3_aa: CASSNQGTRGNTIYF

j_call: TRBJ1-1
v_call: TRBV18
clone_size: many
d_call: NA
cdr3_nt: TGTGCCAGCAGCCCTCAGGGTGGCACTGAAGCTTTCTTT
cdr3_aa: CASSPQGGTEAFF